This paragraph covers one TCR beta chain sequence. Its antigen remains unidentified. No base quality information exists; no much larger clone differs at one position. This entry comes from a study of T cells in localized non-small cell lung cancer (TCRdb year 2020). In terms of the full investigation: The study analyzed T cell repertoires of about 230 early-stage NSCLC patients, comparing tumors and uninvolved tumor-adjacent lungs. The cohort consisted of about 240 treatment-naive NSCLC patients whose localized lung tumors had been resected. NSCLC patients had a mean age of approximately 72 years, and 129 were male and about a hundred female. Overall study results and their limits: Higher T cell density in blood was associated with longer overall survival, whereas higher clonality in adjacent lung was associated with shorter survival. Uninvolved tumor-adjacent lung showed the highest T cell clonality, higher than tumor, which suggests more focused antigenic responses in the adjacent lung. Because multi-region tumor sequencing was not performed, intratumor heterogeneity could not be ruled out. Since the design was exploratory, TCR variables were selected using unadjusted p-values with no false-discovery rate correction. A median of 57 of the top 100 tumor clones turned up in the paired uninvolved adjacent lung, and approximately 30 of those clones also ranked among the top 100 of that same adjacent lung.

Including cysteine and phenylalanine, the CDR3 has 17 amino acids. Here the CDR3 DNA is all that survives: 51 bases in frame from base 1. For CDR1 and CDR2, the germline V gene (reference sequence) lists SEHNR and FQNEAQ. Trimming leaves V shorter by 0 bases and J shorter by 6 bases, with the junction holding 12 bases beyond the gene matches. TCR beta CDR3 regions were sequenced from DNA using the immunoSEQ Assay. The paper's data handling went like this. To compute T cell density, TCR beta template counts were normalized to usable DNA, which was estimated by amplifying housekeeping genes. Richness was estimated using the preseqR package, with extrapolation to 400,000 templates for PBMC samples and to 120,000 templates for tissue samples. Clonality was calculated as one minus Pielou's evenness. To identify tissue-enriched TCRs, differential abundance testing was run on productive amino-acid clonotypes with a minimum total count of 5 and an alpha of 0.1. The Jaccard Index and the Morisita Overlap Index were used to quantify repertoire overlap between compartments. GLIPH grouped TCR beta CDR3s together with public tetramer-defined viral CDR3s, and a viral motif had to include at least three viral sequences and show V-gene enrichment. TCRdb stores this immuneACCESS table with in-frame sequences only. Part of the clones is absent; in the studies checked, under half of the shortfall reflects unresolved V genes, and no reason is known for the rest. V and J calls and clone size are those listed in that table; D and trimming were worked out from the DNA. This sample lists under 35,000 clones; approximately 89% were detected once. The ten largest account for over 25% of the sample.

At diagnosis, tumor, uninvolved tumor-adjacent lung and peripheral blood were collected and then preserved as a mix of FFPE and fresh-frozen material. Blood samples were analyzed as peripheral blood mononuclear cells for TCR repertoire profiling. This receptor chain uses TRBV7-9 and TRBJ2-3, and 7 junctional nucleotides match TRBD2. This TCR derives from a female donor older than 55 with stage I lung adenocarcinoma. The sequencing used peripheral blood, collected before any cancer treatment. In nucleotide form, the sequence is TGTGCCAGCAGCTTAGCCCTTAGGACCCGGGGGGAGGATACGCAGTATTTT. Translated, this gives CASSLALRTRGEDTQYF.